Listed below are T cell receptor beta chains from one sample, sequenced in a study of graft-versus-host responses after intestinal transplantation. These receptors have no known antigen. Data came from immunoSEQ multiplex PCR; TCRdb stores just in-frame clones and leaves some out. Of around 100,000 clones listed, about 90% are singletons. Sequences were derived from unstimulated CD4+ T cells sorted from spleen or lymph node cells, sampled before transplant. These receptors came from a human donor who was the organ donor for an intestinal transplant. CDR3s include the opening cysteine and the closing phenylalanine or tryptophan.

j_gene: TRBJ1-5; v_gene: TRBV10-3; CDR3aa: CAISDDRNQPQHF
j_gene: TRBJ1-2; v_gene: TRBV7-3; CDR3aa: CASSSDRGTGYTF
j_gene: TRBJ1-1; v_gene: TRBV5-1; CDR3aa: CASNPGAGANTEAFF
j_gene: TRBJ1-3; v_gene: TRBV2; CDR3aa: CASSARQGLSGGNTIYF
j_gene: TRBJ1-4; v_gene: TRBV30; CDR3aa: CAKSTFPNEKLFF
j_gene: TRBJ1-5; v_gene: TRBV6-6; CDR3aa: CASSPGGGQPQHF
j_gene: TRBJ1-3; v_gene: TRBV4-1; CDR3aa: CASGTAGAIYF
j_gene: TRBJ2-1; v_gene: TRBV11-3; CDR3aa: CASSPGTDYNEQFF
j_gene: TRBJ1-1; v_gene: TRBV9; CDR3aa: CASSVDSMNTEAFF
j_gene: TRBJ1-1; v_gene: TRBV20-1; CDR3aa: CSRGHTEAFF
j_gene: TRBJ2-3; v_gene: TRBV5-1; CDR3aa: CASSLGTITDTQYF
j_gene: TRBJ2-2; v_gene: TRBV6-5; CDR3aa: CASSSSRATNTGELFF
j_gene: TRBJ1-3; v_gene: TRBV30; CDR3aa: CAWREQGGGNTIYF
j_gene: TRBJ2-7; v_gene: TRBV6-5; CDR3aa: CASSYSRGFEQYF
j_gene: TRBJ1-5; v_gene: TRBV19; CDR3aa: CASSTGVGGSSNQPQHF
j_gene: TRBJ2-5; v_gene: TRBV7-9; CDR3aa: CASSVYRDRAKETQYF
j_gene: TRBJ2-3; v_gene: TRBV6-6; CDR3aa: CASSYRLAGGPDTQYF
j_gene: TRBJ2-7; v_gene: TRBV6-5; CDR3aa: CASSYSIPDRGYEQYF
j_gene: TRBJ2-3; v_gene: TRBV29-1; CDR3aa: CSVIGGTGTDTQYF
j_gene: TRBJ2-7; v_gene: TRBV30; CDR3aa: CAWSGGAPYEQYF
j_gene: TRBJ2-7; v_gene: TRBV9; CDR3aa: CASSVLSFVGVNEQYF
j_gene: TRBJ2-5; v_gene: TRBV29-1; CDR3aa: CSVPLTSVQETQYF
j_gene: TRBJ2-7; v_gene: TRBV4-2; CDR3aa: CASSQDLASGGIVIYEQYF
j_gene: TRBJ2-1; v_gene: TRBV28; CDR3aa: CASSSKTKLSNEQFF
j_gene: TRBJ2-7; v_gene: TRBV7-9; CDR3aa: CASSLYGTASSEQYF
j_gene: TRBJ2-1; v_gene: TRBV9; CDR3aa: CASSATSGIGYNEQFF
j_gene: TRBJ2-1; v_gene: TRBV10-3; CDR3aa: CAISPRIGDRGYNEQFF
j_gene: TRBJ1-5; v_gene: TRBV25-1; CDR3aa: CASSATGGWQQPQHF
j_gene: TRBJ1-5; v_gene: TRBV6-1; CDR3aa: CASSGGQGLGNQPQHF
j_gene: TRBJ1-2; v_gene: TRBV5-1; CDR3aa: CASSSDRWGYTF
j_gene: TRBJ1-6; v_gene: TRBV6-5; CDR3aa: CATRSRNNSPLHF
j_gene: TRBJ2-2; v_gene: TRBV18; CDR3aa: CASSTDTGELFF
j_gene: TRBJ2-1; v_gene: TRBV18; CDR3aa: CASSPKGELGQFF
j_gene: TRBJ1-2; v_gene: TRBV6-1; CDR3aa: CASREGVGDNYGYTF
j_gene: TRBJ1-2; v_gene: TRBV11-2; CDR3aa: CASSLTVSYGYTF
j_gene: TRBJ1-1; v_gene: TRBV10-3; CDR3aa: CAIRTQGAVVNTEAFF
j_gene: TRBJ1-6; v_gene: TRBV11-2; CDR3aa: CASSPDVQGSSPLHF
j_gene: TRBJ1-1; v_gene: TRBV11-1; CDR3aa: CASSLGVNTEAFF
j_gene: TRBJ2-3; v_gene: TRBV5-1; CDR3aa: CASSFASGVFTDTQYF
j_gene: TRBJ1-2; v_gene: TRBV28; CDR3aa: CASSSGALYGYTF
j_gene: TRBJ2-7; v_gene: TRBV7-9; CDR3aa: CASSGRQGRGEQYF